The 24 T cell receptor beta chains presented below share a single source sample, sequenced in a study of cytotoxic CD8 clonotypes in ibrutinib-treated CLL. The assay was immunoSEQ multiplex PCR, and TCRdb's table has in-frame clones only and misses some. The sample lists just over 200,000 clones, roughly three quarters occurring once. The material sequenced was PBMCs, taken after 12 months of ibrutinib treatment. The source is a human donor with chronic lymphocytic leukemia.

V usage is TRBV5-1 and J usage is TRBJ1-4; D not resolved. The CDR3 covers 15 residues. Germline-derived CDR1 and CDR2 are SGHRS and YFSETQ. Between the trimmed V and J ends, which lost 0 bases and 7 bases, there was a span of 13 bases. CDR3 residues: CASSLVGGNAEKLFF. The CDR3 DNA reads TGCGCCAGCAGCTTGGTAGGAGGTAATGCTGAAAAACTGTTTTTT.

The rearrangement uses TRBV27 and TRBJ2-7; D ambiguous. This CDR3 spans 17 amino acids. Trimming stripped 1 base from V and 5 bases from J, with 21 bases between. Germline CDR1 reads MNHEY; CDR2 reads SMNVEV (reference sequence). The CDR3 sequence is CASSLWSHKALRNEQYF. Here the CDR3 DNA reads TGTGCCAGCAGTTTATGGTCTCACAAAGCCCTTAGGAACGAGCAGTACTTC.

The CDR3 DNA sequence: TGTGCCAGCCAAGGGCGGGGCCGGTACAATGAGCAGTTCTTC. The encoded protein is CASQGRGRYNEQFF. The V and J genes are TRBV7-9 and TRBJ2-1; possible D gene TRBD2, 6 bases. Trimming shortened V by 8 bases and J by 4 bases, and 15 bases separated the two germline ends. This CDR3 has 14 amino acids. The germline gives CDR1 SEHNR, CDR2 FQNEAQ (reference sequence).

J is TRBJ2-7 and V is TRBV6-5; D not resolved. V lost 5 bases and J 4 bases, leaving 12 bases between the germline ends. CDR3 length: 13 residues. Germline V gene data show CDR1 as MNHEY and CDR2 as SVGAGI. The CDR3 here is CASSPSSSYEQYF. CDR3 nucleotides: TGTGCCAGCAGTCCAAGTAGTTCATACGAGCAGTACTTC.

DNA of the CDR3: TGTGCCAGCACCACTTCGGGACAGTGGGAAAAACTGTTTTTT. It specifies CASTTSGQWEKLFF. J is TRBJ1-4 and V is TRBV28, with 7 bases lining up with TRBD1. Germline-derived CDR1 and CDR2 are MDHEN and SYDVKM. The CDR3 is made up of 14 amino acids. Germline trimming cut 7 bases from V and 8 bases from J; bases unmatched to any gene: 10.

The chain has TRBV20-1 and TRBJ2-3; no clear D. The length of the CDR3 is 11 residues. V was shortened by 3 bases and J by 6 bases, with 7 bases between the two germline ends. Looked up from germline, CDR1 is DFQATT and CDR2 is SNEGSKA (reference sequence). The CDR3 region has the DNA TGCAGTGCTAGTAAAAGCGATACGCAGTATTTT. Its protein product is CSASKSDTQYF.

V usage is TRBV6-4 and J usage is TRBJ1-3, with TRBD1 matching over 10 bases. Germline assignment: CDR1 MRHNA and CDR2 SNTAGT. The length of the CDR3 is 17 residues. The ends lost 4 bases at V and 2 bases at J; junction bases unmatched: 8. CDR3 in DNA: TGTGCCAGCAGTGGTGAGGGACAGGGGTACCCTGGAAACACCATATATTTT. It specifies CASSGEGQGYPGNTIYF.

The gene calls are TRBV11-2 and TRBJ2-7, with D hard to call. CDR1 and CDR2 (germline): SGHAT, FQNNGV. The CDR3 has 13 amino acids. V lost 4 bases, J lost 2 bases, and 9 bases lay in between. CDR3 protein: CASSSRLAYEQYF. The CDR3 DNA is TGTGCCAGCAGCTCCAGATTAGCCTACGAGCAGTACTTC.

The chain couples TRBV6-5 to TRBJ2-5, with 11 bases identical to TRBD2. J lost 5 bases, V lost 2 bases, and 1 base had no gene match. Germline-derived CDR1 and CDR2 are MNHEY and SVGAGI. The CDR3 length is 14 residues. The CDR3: CASSYRLAGETQYF. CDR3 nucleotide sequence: TGTGCCAGCAGTTACCGACTAGCGGGGGAGACCCAGTACTTC.

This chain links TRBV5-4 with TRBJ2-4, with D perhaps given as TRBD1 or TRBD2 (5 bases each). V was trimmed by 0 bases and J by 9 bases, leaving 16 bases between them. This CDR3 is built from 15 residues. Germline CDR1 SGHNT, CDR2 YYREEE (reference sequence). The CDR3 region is CASSLGGTFVGIQYF. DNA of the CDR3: TGTGCCAGCAGCTTGGGGGGGACCTTTGTGGGCATTCAGTACTTC. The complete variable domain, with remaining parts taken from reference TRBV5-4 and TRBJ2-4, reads ETGVTQSPTHLIKTRGQQVTLRCSSQSGHNTVSWYQQALGQGPQFIFQYYREEENGRGNFPPRFSGLQFPNYSSELNVNALELDDSALYLCASSLGGTFVGIQYFGAGTRLSVL.

CDR3 sequence (DNA): TGTGCCAGCAGCTTAGCGCGGGGTAGCGGGAGGGCTAATGAGCAGTTCTTC. Residues: CASSLARGSGRANEQFF. V gene TRBV7-8 combines with J gene TRBJ2-1, with 11 bases identical to TRBD2. This CDR3 contains 17 residues. Germline trimming cut 0 bases from V and 7 bases from J; bases unmatched to any gene: 8. Germline-derived CDR1 and CDR2 are SGHVS and FQNEAQ.

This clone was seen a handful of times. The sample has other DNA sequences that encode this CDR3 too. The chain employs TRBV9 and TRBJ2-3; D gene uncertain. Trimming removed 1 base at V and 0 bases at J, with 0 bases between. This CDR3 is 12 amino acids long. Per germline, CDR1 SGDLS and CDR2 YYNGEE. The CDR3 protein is CASSVSTDTQYF. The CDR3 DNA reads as TGTGCCAGCAGCGTAAGCACAGATACGCAGTATTTT.

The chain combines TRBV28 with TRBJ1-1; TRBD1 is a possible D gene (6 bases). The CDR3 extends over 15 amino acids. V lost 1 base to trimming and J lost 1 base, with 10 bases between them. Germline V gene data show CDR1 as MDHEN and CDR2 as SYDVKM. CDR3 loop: CASSLYRAGNTEAFF. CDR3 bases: TGTGCCAGCAGTTTATACAGGGCAGGGAACACTGAAGCTTTCTTT.

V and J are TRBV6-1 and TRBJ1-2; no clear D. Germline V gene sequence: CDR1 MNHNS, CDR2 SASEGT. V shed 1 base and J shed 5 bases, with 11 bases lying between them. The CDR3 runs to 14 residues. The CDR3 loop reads CASSEVLRTYGYTF. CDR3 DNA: TGTGCCAGCAGTGAAGTACTGAGGACTTATGGCTACACCTTC.

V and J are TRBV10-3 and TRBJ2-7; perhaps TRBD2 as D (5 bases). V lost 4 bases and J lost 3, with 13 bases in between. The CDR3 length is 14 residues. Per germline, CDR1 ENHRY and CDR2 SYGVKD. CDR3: CAISVGSSGYEQYF. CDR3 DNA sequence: TGTGCCATCAGTGTAGGGAGTTCGGGCTACGAGCAGTACTTC.

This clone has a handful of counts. CDR3 in amino acids: CASLQGTGELFF. Here the CDR3 DNA reads TGCGCCAGCCTACAGGGCACCGGGGAGCTGTTTTTT. The rearrangement uses TRBV5-1 and TRBJ2-2; perhaps TRBD1 as D (6 bases). CDR1 and CDR2 (germline): SGHRS, YFSETQ. The CDR3 runs 12 residues. Trimming removed 7 bases from V and 4 bases from J, with 8 bases in between.

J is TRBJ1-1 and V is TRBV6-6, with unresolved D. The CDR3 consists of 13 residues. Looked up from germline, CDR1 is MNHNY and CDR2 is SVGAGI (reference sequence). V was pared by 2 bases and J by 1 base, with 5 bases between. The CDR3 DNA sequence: TGTGCCAGCAGTTACGACCGGAACACTGAAGCTTTCTTT. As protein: CASSYDRNTEAFF.

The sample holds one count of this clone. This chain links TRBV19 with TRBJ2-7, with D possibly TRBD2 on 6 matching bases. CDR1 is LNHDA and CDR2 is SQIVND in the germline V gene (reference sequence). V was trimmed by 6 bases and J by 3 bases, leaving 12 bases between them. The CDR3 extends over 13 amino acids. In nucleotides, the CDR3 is TGTGCCAGTAGCGAGGAGGGAGTCTACGAGCAGTACTTC. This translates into CASSEEGVYEQYF.

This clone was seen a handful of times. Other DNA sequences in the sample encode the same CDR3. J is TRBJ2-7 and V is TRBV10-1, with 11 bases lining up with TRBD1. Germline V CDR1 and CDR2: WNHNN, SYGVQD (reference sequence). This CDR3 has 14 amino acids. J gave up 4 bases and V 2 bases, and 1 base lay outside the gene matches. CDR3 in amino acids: CASSEGTGGYEQYF. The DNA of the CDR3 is TGCGCCAGCAGTGAGGGGACAGGGGGGTACGAGCAGTACTTC.

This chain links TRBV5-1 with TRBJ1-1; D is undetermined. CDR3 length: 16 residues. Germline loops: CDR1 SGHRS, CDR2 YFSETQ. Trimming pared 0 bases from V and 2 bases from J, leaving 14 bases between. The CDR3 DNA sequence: TGCGCCAGCAGCTTGGTTCACAGTAAACCTAACACTGAAGCTTTCTTT. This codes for CASSLVHSKPNTEAFF.

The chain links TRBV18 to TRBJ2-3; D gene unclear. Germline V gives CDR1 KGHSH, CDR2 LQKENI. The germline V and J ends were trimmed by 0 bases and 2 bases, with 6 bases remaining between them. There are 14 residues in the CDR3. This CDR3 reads CASSPPFFTDTQYF. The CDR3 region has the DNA TGTGCCAGCTCACCACCATTTTTCACAGATACGCAGTATTTT.

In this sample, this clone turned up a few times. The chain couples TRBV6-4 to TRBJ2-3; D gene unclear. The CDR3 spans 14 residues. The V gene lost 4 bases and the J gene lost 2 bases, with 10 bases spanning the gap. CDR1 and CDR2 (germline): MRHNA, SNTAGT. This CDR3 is CASSAGLDTDTQYF. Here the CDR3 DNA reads TGTGCCAGCAGTGCGGGCCTAGACACAGATACGCAGTATTTT.

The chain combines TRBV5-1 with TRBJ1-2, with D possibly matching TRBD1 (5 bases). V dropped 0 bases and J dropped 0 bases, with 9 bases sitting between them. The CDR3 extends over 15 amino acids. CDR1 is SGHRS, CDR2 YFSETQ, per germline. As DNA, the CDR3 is TGCGCCAGCAGCTTGGGACAGAACTCTAACTATGGCTACACCTTC. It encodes CASSLGQNSNYGYTF.

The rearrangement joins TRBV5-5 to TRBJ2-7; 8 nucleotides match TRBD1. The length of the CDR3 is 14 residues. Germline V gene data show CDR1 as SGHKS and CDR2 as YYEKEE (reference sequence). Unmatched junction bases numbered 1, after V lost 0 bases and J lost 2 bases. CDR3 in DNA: TGTGCCAGCAGCTTGGCAGGGGGCCCCTACGAGCAGTACTTC. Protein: CASSLAGGPYEQYF.